The 29 T cell receptor beta chains presented below share a single source sample, sequenced in a study of CD8+CD57+ T cells in acquired aplastic anemia. Genomic DNA acted as the template from which TCR beta VDJ combination and CDR3 sequence profiling were carried out. TCRdb recomputed calls from the reads with MiXCR, one row per CDR3 protein. This table has over 250,000 distinct CDR3 sequences, about three fifths appearing once. Before being chosen for sequencing, patients had shown CD8+CD57+ cell expansion by flow cytometry. The sample consisted of sorted CD4+, CD8+, or CD8+CD57+ T cells (not recorded which) from PBMCs. Every receptor here comes from a human donor with aplastic anemia.

This clonotype was detected ten times or more. The chain is built from TRBV14 and TRBJ2-3, with TRBD2 identical over 9 bases. The CDR3 length is 15 residues. Germline-derived CDR1 and CDR2 are SGHDN and FVKESK. J gave up 7 bases and V 4 bases, and 9 bases lay outside the gene matches. CDR3 bases: TGTGCCAGCAGCCCGGGACTAGCTGCTTCCTATACGCAGTATTTT. It specifies CASSPGLAASYTQYF.

The table lists this clonotype with many counts. The J gene is TRBJ1-1, the V gene TRBV7-9; D is unresolved. Trimming took off 3 bases at V and 11 bases at J, with 10 bases between the two ends. The CDR3 consists of 11 residues. CDR1 is SEHNR and CDR2 is FQNEAQ in the germline V gene (reference sequence). The CDR3 protein is CASSLVIGAFF. The CDR3 DNA is TGTGCCAGCAGCTTGGTAATAGGGGCTTTCTTT.

This clonotype was seen many times. J is TRBJ2-1 and V is TRBV3-1; 9 positions agree with TRBD2. The CDR3 contains 14 residues. The junction had 13 bases not matched to a gene; V was cut back by 4 bases and J by 15 bases. Germline CDR1 and CDR2: LGHDT and YNNKEL (reference sequence). CDR3 nucleotide sequence: TGTGCCAGCAGCCCTATTTACTTAGCGGGGGTGCTGTTCTTC. Translated: CASSPIYLAGVLFF.

This chain connects TRBV7-9 to TRBJ2-7, with D possibly being TRBD2 (6 bases). V lost 2 bases and J 4 bases, leaving 18 bases between the germline ends. The CDR3 loop spans 16 amino acids. Germline V gene sequence: CDR1 SEHNR, CDR2 FQNEAQ (reference sequence). DNA for the CDR3: TGTGCCAGCAGCTTAATCGGGGACTGGGGGAGGTACGAGCAGTACTTC. Its translation is CASSLIGDWGRYEQYF.

J is TRBJ2-3 and V is TRBV9; TRBD2 agrees at 11 bases. J gave up 0 bases and V 0 bases, and 9 bases lay outside the gene matches. CDR3 length equals 19 residues. Germline CDR1 SGDLS, CDR2 YYNGEE. Here the CDR3 reads CASSVAPTSGRASTDTQYF. As DNA, the CDR3 is TGTGCCAGCAGCGTAGCCCCTACTAGCGGGAGAGCCAGCACAGATACGCAGTATTTT.

The chain combines TRBV10-1 with TRBJ2-3; D unclear. In germline, CDR1 is WNHNN, CDR2 SYGVQD (reference sequence). The CDR3 contains 18 residues. Trimming took 3 bases from V and 2 from J, leaving 21 bases between them. The CDR3 loop is CASSEVRISGVDTDTQYF. The CDR3 DNA is TGCGCCAGCAGTGAAGTACGTATATCCGGAGTGGACACAGATACGCAGTATTTT.

In its sample, this clonotype was seen many times. This sequence joins TRBV6-6 and TRBJ1-1, with D perhaps TRBD1 (6 bases). The germline V and J ends were trimmed by 5 bases and 5 bases, with 21 bases remaining between them. This CDR3 has 16 residues. CDR1 is MNHNY, CDR2 SVGAGI, per germline (reference sequence). The DNA of the CDR3 is TGTGCCAGCAGTAGACCACAGGGTCCAGGGGAAACTGAAGCTTTCTTT. As protein: CASSRPQGPGETEAFF.

Of note for this clonotype: A read error may be the cause here, since a much bigger clone is one base away. This chain links TRBV12-3 or TRBV12-4 with TRBJ2-1; D is uncertain. The CDR3 extends over 16 amino acids. Trimming removed 2 bases at V and 6 bases at J, with 17 bases between. The CDR3 DNA follows: TGTGCCAGCAGTTTATTGCCGGCTACAGTTTCCAATGAGCAGTTCTTC. Its protein is CASSLLPATVSNEQFF.

The J gene is TRBJ2-7, the V gene TRBV19; 7 nucleotides agree with TRBD2. V shed 5 bases, J shed 1 base, and the junction held 5 bases outside the gene matches. CDR1 is LNHDA, CDR2 SQIVND, per germline (reference sequence). This CDR3 has 14 amino acids. In DNA, the CDR3 is TGTGCCAGTAGTGTGCTAGCGGAATCCTACGAGCAGTACTTC. Protein product: CASSVLAESYEQYF. Based on the CDR3 plus reference TRBV19 and TRBJ2-7, the full variable domain is DGGITQSPKYLFRKEGQNVTLSCEQNLNHDAMYWYRQDPGQGLRLIYYSQIVNDFQKGDIAEGYSVSREKKESFPLTVTSAQKNPTAFYLCASSVLAESYEQYFGPGTRLTVT.

The table lists this clonotype with a few counts. The chain joins TRBV20-1 to TRBJ2-7; 7 nucleotides align to TRBD2. The trim removed 6 bases at V and 4 bases at J, leaving 6 bases unmatched. Per germline, CDR1 DFQATT and CDR2 SNEGSKA (reference sequence). CDR3 length equals 12 residues. CDR3 sequence (DNA): TGCAGTGCACAAGGGCGGGGGTACGAGCAGTACTTC. This translates into CSAQGRGYEQYF.

This chain links TRBV7-9 with TRBJ2-4; TRBD1 agrees at 7 bases. Germline V gene data show CDR1 as SEHNR and CDR2 as FQNEAQ (reference sequence). J was trimmed by 8 bases and V by 6 bases; bases with no gene match: 7. The CDR3 length is 13 residues. The CDR3 sequence: CASRTGQEDIQYF. The CDR3 region has the DNA TGTGCCAGCAGGACTGGACAGGAGGACATTCAGTACTTC.

V and J are TRBV2 and TRBJ1-4; tentatively, D is TRBD1 (6 bases). Germline V gene sequence: CDR1 SNHLY, CDR2 FYNNEI. The V and J ends lost 5 bases and 8 bases respectively, with 12 bases between them. This CDR3 comprises 13 residues. DNA for the CDR3: TGTGCCAGCAGTCGGGACAAGGCCGAAAAACTGTTTTTT. The encoded protein is CASSRDKAEKLFF.

The rearrangement joins TRBV2 to TRBJ1-5; maybe TRBD1 (5 bases). The CDR3 spans 15 residues. CDR1 is SNHLY, CDR2 FYNNEI, per germline. With 3 bases removed from V and 0 bases from J, the gap between germline ends came to 9 bases. The CDR3 protein is CASSEQGFSNQPQHF. CDR3 in DNA: TGTGCCAGCAGTGAGCAGGGTTTTAGCAATCAGCCCCAGCATTTT.

The rearrangement uses TRBV4-2 and TRBJ2-7; TRBD1 aligns across 7 bases. V shed 4 bases and J 4 bases; nucleotides not matched to a gene: 10. The CDR3 is 15 amino acids. The germline V gene has CDR1 LGHNA and CDR2 YNFKEQ. DNA for the CDR3: TGTGCCAGCAGCCCCCAAACGGCGACAGGGTACGAGCAGTACTTC. Translated, it gives CASSPQTATGYEQYF.

The sample holds many counts of this clonotype. The V gene is TRBV6-5, the J gene TRBJ1-2; D is unresolved. V was cut by 7 bases and J by 2 bases, with 11 bases left in between. Germline CDR1 reads MNHEY; CDR2 reads SVGAGI. The CDR3 spans 13 residues. The CDR3 region has the DNA TGTGCCAGCAAACCGCCGGCAAACTATGGCTACACCTTC. Its translation is CASKPPANYGYTF.

The gene calls are TRBV5-4 and TRBJ2-7; 12 bases map to TRBD1. The J segment lost 6 bases and the V segment lost 0 bases, leaving 4 bases of the junction unmatched. CDR3 size: 15 residues. Germline loops: CDR1 SGHNT, CDR2 YYREEE (reference sequence). This chain's CDR3 is CASSLAGTGGFEQYF. In DNA form, the CDR3 reads TGTGCCAGCAGCTTGGCCGGGACAGGGGGCTTCGAGCAGTACTTC.

This clonotype was found many times. This rearrangement joins TRBV20-1 to TRBJ1-6; D is possibly TRBD1 (5 bases). From germline, CDR1 is DFQATT and CDR2 SNEGSKA (reference sequence). Trimming removed 7 bases from V and 7 bases from J, with 17 bases in between. The CDR3 spans 14 residues. The CDR3 is CSVRRWTMNSPLHF. Here the CDR3 DNA reads TGCAGTGTTCGTCGGTGGACAATGAATTCACCCCTCCACTTT.

This chain connects TRBV4-1 to TRBJ2-1; no reliable D call. Trimming left V 4 bases short and J 5 bases short, with 9 bases between. The CDR3 contains 13 residues. The germline V gene has CDR1 MGHRA and CDR2 YSYEKL. The CDR3: CASSLPRHNEQFF. As DNA, the CDR3 is TGCGCCAGCAGCCTCCCTCGGCACAATGAGCAGTTCTTC.

Worth noting for this clonotype: A single base separates this from a much larger clone, so it may be a read error. This chain uses TRBV4-2 with TRBJ1-1, with a possible D match to TRBD1 (6 bases). Trimming removed 2 bases from V and 11 bases from J, with 18 bases in between. Germline values: CDR1 LGHNA, CDR2 YNFKEQ. The CDR3 totals 14 residues. CDR3 coding DNA: TGTGCCAGCAGCCAAAGCCGGGACACGGGTTCTGCTTTCTTT. It codes for CASSQSRDTGSAFF.

The chain is built from TRBV7-2 and TRBJ1-2; weak D call: TRBD1 (6 bases). The CDR3 sequence is 15 residues long. From germline, CDR1 is SGHTA and CDR2 FQGNSA. V was clipped by 8 bases and J by 4 bases, with 20 bases between them. The CDR3 DNA reads TGTGCCAGCTCGAACGCGGGGGCACTGGGCTATGGCTACACCTTC. Translating gives CASSNAGALGYGYTF.

The rearrangement joins TRBV15 to TRBJ2-7; D ambiguous. Trimming removed 4 bases at V and 5 bases at J, with 9 bases between. This CDR3 spans 12 amino acids. Germline CDR1 LNHNV, CDR2 YYDKDF (reference sequence). The CDR3 here is CATSNQHDEQYF. The CDR3 nucleotides read TGTGCCACCAGCAACCAGCATGACGAGCAGTACTTC.

Worth noting for this clonotype: It may be a read error: a sequence one base away is much more abundant. V and J are TRBV5-1 and TRBJ2-3; no definite D call. The CDR3 sequence is 14 residues long. Germline V CDR1 and CDR2: SGHRS, YFSETQ. DNA for the CDR3: TGCGCCAGCAGCTTACTCCAAGGCACAGATACGCAGTGTTTT. It translates to CASSLLQGTDTQCF.

This chain uses TRBV5-1 with TRBJ2-3, with a weak D call TRBD2 (5 bases). Trimming left V 5 bases short and J 0 bases short, with 10 bases between. Germline V gene data show CDR1 as SGHRS and CDR2 as YFSETQ. The CDR3 loop spans 14 amino acids. In DNA, the CDR3 is TGCGCCAGCAGGAGGGCAGTCAGCACAGATACGCAGTATTTT. It encodes CASRRAVSTDTQYF.

In nucleotides, the CDR3 is TGCAGTGCTAGCCCCCGGACAGGGTTTGAAGGCGAGCAGTACTTC. It specifies CSASPRTGFEGEQYF. The chain uses TRBV20-1 and TRBJ2-7; TRBD1 matches at 8 bases. Unmatched junction bases numbered 13, after V lost 3 bases and J lost 6 bases. Germline assignment: CDR1 DFQATT and CDR2 SNEGSKA (reference sequence). The length of the CDR3 is 15 residues.

V usage is TRBV18 and J usage is TRBJ1-2; unclear D gene. Deletions cut 3 bases from V and 7 bases from J, with 12 bases between. This CDR3 is built from 13 residues. Germline CDR1 reads KGHSH; CDR2 reads LQKENI. The CDR3 here is CASSPPDGFGYTF. DNA for the CDR3: TGTGCCAGCTCACCGCCCGACGGGTTTGGCTACACCTTC.

The chain links TRBV4-1 to TRBJ2-7; 8 bases are a match to TRBD2. This CDR3 has 14 amino acids. Trimming took 2 bases from V and 3 from J; bases not matched to a gene: 3. Germline-derived CDR1 and CDR2 are MGHRA and YSYEKL. Here the CDR3 DNA reads TGCGCCAGCAGCCAATACAGCGGGAGCTACGAGCAGTACTTC. It specifies CASSQYSGSYEQYF.

This clonotype occurred many times. V usage is TRBV5-1 and J usage is TRBJ1-1; 7 bases match TRBD1. The CDR3 totals 14 residues. Germline V CDR1 and CDR2: SGHRS, YFSETQ. V shed 4 bases, J shed 1 base, and the junction held 4 bases outside the gene matches. CDR3 protein: CASSVGQANTEAFF. DNA for the CDR3: TGCGCCAGCAGCGTAGGACAGGCGAACACTGAAGCTTTCTTT.

This sequence joins TRBV2 and TRBJ1-3; unclear D gene. Germline CDR1 is SNHLY and CDR2 is FYNNEI. With 6 bases removed from V and 11 bases from J, the gap between germline ends came to 17 bases. The CDR3 has 13 amino acids. Written as DNA, the CDR3 is TGTGCCAGCAGCTTGGGTATCTCGGCGGCCATATATTTT. Amino acids: CASSLGISAAIYF.

This clonotype was picked up many times. The chain uses TRBV12-3 or TRBV12-4 and TRBJ2-7; TRBD2 matches 13 bases. After removal of 3 bases from V and 4 bases from J, the junction contained 3 bases not matched to a gene. This CDR3 comprises 15 residues. In DNA form, the CDR3 reads TGTGCCAGCAGTTTCGGGACTAGCGGGATTTACGAGCAGTACTTC. As protein: CASSFGTSGIYEQYF.